The entry below describes one TCR beta chain. Original handling: Amplifying reference gene primers gave estimates of nucleated cell counts. Sequencing used immunoSEQ multiplex PCR; TCRdb keeps in-frame clones, though not all of them. The D gene and trimming were derived from the DNA, and the V and J assignments and clone size from that table. The table includes under 500,000 clones, nearly 90% detected once. The data are from a study of blood T cell repertoires in COVID-19. As for the study in general: T cells, B-cell-depleted T cells, or PBMCs provided the cDNA or gDNA that served as material.

Germline CDR1 WNHNN, CDR2 SYGVQD (reference sequence). Between the trimmed V and J ends, which lost 0 bases and 2 bases, there was a span of 8 bases. This CDR3 is built from 14 residues. This TCR was sampled from a woman between 18 and 29 years old with acute COVID-19. Sample: PBMCs or T cells enriched from blood (not recorded which). The chain uses TRBV10-1 and TRBJ2-7; D is perhaps TRBD2 (6 bases). CDR3: CASSESGLPYEQYF. CDR3 DNA: TGCGCCAGCAGTGAGTCGGGACTTCCCTACGAGCAGTACTTC.